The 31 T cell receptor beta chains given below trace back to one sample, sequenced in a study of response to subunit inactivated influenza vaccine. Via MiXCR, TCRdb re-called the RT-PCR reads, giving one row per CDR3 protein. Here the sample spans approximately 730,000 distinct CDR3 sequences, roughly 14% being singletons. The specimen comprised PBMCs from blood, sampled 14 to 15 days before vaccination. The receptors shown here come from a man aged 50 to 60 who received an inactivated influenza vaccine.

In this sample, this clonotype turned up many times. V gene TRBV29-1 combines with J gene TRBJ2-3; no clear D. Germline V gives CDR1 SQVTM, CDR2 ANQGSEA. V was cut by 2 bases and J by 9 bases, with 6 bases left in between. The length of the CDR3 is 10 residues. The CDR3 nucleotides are TGCAGCGTTGAAAGAGGCACGCAGTATTTT. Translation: CSVERGTQYF.

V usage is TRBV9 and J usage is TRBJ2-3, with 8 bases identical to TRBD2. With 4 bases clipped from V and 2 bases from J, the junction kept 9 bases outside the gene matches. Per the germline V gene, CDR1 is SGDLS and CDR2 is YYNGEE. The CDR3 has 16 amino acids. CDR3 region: CASSTVAGGTTDTQYF. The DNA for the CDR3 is TGTGCCAGCAGCACGGTGGCGGGGGGAACCACAGATACGCAGTATTTT.

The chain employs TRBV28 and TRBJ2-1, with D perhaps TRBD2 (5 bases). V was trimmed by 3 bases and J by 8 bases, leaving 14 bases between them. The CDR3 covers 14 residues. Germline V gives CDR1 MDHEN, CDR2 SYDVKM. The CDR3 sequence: CASSFRENYHEQFF. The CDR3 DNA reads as TGTGCCAGCAGTTTTAGGGAGAATTACCATGAGCAGTTCTTC.

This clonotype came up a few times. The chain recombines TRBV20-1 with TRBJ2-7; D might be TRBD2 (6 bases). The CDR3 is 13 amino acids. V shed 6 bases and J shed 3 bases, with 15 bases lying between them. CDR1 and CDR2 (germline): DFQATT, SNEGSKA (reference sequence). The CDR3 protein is CSAPMEGLYEQYF. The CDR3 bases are TGCAGTGCGCCTATGGAGGGGCTCTACGAGCAGTACTTC.

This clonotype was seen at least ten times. CDR3 DNA sequence: TGTGCCAGCTCACGTACGAGGGACGGTGAAGCTTTCTTT. It encodes CASSRTRDGEAFF. The V call is TRBV18, the J call TRBJ1-1; possible D gene TRBD1, 5 bases. Between the trimmed V and J ends, which lost 4 bases and 7 bases, there was a span of 13 bases. Germline V gene sequence: CDR1 KGHSH, CDR2 LQKENI. The CDR3 contains 13 residues.

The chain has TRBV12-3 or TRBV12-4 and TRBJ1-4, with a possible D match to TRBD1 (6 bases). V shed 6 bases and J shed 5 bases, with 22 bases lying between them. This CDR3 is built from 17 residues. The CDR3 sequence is CASRSRGEGRGNEKLFF. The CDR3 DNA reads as TGTGCCAGCAGATCCCGAGGGGAGGGCAGGGGAAATGAAAAACTGTTTTTT.

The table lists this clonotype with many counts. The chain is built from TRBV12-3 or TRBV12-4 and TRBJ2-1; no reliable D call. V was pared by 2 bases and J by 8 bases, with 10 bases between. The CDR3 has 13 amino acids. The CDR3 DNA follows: TGTGCCAGCAGTTTAAACGATATGGATGAGCAGTTCTTC. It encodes CASSLNDMDEQFF.

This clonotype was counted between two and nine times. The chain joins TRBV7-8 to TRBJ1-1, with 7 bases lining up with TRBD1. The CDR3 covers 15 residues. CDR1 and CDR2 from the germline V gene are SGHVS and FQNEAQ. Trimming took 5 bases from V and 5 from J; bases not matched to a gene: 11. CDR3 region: CASSPSSRGQTEAFF. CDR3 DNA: TGTGCCAGCAGCCCTTCATCCAGGGGACAGACTGAAGCTTTCTTT.

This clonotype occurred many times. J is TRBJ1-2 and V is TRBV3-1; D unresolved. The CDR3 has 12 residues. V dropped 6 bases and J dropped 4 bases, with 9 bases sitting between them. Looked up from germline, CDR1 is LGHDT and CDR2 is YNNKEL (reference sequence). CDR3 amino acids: CASSLDLYGYTF. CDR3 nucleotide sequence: TGTGCCAGCAGTCTGGACCTCTATGGCTACACCTTC.

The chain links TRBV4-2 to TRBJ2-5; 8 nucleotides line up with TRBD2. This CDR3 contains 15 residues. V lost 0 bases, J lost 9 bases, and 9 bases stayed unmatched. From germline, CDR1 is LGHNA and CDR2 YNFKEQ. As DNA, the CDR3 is TGTGCCAGCAGCCAAGAACGGGGATTTAGCGGGGCCCAGTACTTC. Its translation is CASSQERGFSGAQYF.

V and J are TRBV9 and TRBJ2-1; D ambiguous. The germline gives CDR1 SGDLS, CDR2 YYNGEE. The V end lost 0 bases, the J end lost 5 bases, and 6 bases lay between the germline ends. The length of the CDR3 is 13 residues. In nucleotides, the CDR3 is TGTGCCAGCAGCGTAGACTGGAACAATGAGCAGTTCTTC. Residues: CASSVDWNNEQFF.

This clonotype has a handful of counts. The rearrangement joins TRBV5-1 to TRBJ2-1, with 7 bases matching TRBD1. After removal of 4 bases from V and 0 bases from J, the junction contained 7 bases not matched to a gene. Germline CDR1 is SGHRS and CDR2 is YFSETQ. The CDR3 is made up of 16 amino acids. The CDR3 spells CASSTGQWSSYNEQFF. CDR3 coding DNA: TGCGCCAGCAGCACGGGACAGTGGAGCTCCTACAATGAGCAGTTCTTC.

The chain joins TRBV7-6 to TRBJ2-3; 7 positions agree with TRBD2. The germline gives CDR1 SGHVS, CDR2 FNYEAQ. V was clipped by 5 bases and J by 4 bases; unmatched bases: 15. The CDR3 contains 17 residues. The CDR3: CASSPNRRTSSADTQYF. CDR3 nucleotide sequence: TGTGCCAGCAGCCCTAATCGTCGGACTAGTTCGGCAGATACGCAGTATTTT.

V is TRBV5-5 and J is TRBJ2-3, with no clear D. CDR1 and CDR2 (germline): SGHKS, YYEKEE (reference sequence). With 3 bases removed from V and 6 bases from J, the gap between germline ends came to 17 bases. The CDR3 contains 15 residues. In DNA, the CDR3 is TGTGCCAGCAGCTCTTCATCCGGCCCGCCCGATACGCAGTATTTT. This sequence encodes CASSSSSGPPDTQYF.

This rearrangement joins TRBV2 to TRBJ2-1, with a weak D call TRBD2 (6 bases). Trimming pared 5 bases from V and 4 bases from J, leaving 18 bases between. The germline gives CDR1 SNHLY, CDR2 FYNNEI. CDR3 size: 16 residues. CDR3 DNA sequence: TGTGCCAGCAGTCTGGGCGGGACCCCTATATACAATGAGCAGTTCTTC. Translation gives CASSLGGTPIYNEQFF.

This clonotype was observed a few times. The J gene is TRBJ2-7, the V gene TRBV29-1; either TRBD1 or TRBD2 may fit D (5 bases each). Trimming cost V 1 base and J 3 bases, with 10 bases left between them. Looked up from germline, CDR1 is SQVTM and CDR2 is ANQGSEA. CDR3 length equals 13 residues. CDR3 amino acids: CSVEGDGGYEQYF. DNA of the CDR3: TGCAGCGTTGAAGGGGATGGGGGCTACGAGCAGTACTTC.

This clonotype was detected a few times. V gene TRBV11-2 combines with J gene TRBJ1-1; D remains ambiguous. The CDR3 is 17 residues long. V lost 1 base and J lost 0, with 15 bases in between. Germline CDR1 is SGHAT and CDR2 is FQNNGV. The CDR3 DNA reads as TGTGCCAGCAGCTTAGGGGTCTTTACCCTCATGAACACTGAAGCTTTCTTT. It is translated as CASSLGVFTLMNTEAFF.

CDR3 sequence: CASSAQVGGRNEQFF. The CDR3 bases are TGTGCCAGCAGTGCCCAGGTGGGGGGGCGCAATGAGCAGTTCTTC. V gene TRBV12-3 or TRBV12-4 combines with J gene TRBJ2-1; possible D gene TRBD2, 7 bases. The CDR3 has 15 amino acids. V lost 5 bases and J 6 bases, leaving 17 bases between the germline ends.

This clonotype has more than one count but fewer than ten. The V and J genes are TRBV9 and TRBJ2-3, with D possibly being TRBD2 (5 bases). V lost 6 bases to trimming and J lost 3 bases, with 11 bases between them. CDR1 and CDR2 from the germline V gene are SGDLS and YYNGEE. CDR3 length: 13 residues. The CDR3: CASKGGETDTQYF. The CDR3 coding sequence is TGTGCCAGCAAGGGTGGGGAGACAGATACGCAGTATTTT.

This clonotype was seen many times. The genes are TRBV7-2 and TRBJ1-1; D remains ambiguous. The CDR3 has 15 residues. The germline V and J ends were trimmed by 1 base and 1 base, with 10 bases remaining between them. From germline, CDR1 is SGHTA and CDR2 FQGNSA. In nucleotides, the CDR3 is TGTGCCAGCAGCTTAGAGGGCTTGAAGAACACTGAAGCTTTCTTT. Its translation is CASSLEGLKNTEAFF.

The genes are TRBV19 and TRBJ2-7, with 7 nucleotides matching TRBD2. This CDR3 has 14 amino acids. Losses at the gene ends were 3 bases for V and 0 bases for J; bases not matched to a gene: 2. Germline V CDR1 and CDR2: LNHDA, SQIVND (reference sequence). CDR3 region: CASSIGGSSYEQYF. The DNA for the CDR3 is TGTGCCAGTAGTATCGGGGGGAGCTCCTACGAGCAGTACTTC.

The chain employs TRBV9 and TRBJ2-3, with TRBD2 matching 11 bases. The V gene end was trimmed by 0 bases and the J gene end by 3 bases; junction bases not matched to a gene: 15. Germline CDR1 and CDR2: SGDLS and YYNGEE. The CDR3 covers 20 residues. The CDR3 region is CASSVAWTSGPREPTDTQYF. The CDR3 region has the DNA TGTGCCAGCAGCGTAGCTTGGACTAGCGGGCCTCGGGAACCAACAGATACGCAGTATTTT.

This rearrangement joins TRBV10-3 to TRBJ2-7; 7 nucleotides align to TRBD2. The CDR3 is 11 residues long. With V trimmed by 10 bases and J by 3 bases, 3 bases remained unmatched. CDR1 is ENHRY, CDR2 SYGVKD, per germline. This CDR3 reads CATGGSYEQYF. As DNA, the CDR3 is TGTGCCACCGGCGGGAGCTACGAGCAGTACTTC.

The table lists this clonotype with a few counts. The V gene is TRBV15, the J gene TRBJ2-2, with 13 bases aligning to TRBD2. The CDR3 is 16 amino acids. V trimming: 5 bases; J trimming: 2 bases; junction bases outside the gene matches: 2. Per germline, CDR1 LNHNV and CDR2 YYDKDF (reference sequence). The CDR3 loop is CATSWGLAGNTGELFF. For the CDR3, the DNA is TGTGCCACCAGCTGGGGACTAGCGGGAAACACCGGGGAGCTGTTTTTT.

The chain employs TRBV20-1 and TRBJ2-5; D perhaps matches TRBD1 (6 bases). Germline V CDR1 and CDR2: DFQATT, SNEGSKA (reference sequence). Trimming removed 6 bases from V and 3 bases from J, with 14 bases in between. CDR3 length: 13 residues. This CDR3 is CSAPPTGEETQYF. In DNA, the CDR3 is TGCAGTGCCCCCCCGACAGGTGAAGAGACCCAGTACTTC.

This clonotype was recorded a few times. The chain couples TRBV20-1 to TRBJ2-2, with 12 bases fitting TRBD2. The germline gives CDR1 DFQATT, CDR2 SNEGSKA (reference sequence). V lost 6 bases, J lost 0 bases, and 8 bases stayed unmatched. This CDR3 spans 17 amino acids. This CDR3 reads CSAQRTSGMSNTGELFF. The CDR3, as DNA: TGCAGTGCGCAAAGGACTAGCGGGATGTCGAACACCGGGGAGCTGTTTTTT.

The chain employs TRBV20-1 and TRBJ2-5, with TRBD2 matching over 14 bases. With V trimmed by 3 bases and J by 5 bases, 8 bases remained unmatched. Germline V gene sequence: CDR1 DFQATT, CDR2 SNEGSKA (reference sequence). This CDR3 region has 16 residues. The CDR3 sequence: CSASGLAGGMAETQYF. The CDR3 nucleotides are TGCAGTGCTAGCGGACTAGCGGGAGGCATGGCCGAGACCCAGTACTTC.

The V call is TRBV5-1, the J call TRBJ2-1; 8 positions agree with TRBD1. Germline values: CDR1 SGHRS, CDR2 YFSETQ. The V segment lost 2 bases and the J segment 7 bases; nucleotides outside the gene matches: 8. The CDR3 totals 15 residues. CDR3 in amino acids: CASSLRTGPENEQFF. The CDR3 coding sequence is TGCGCCAGCAGCTTAAGGACAGGGCCTGAGAATGAGCAGTTCTTC.

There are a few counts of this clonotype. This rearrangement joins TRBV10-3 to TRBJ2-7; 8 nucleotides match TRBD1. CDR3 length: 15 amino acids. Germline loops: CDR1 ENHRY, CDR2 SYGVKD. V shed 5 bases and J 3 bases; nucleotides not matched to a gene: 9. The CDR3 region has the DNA TGTGCCATCAGTCTCGGACAGGGCGAGATCTACGAGCAGTACTTC. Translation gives CAISLGQGEIYEQYF.

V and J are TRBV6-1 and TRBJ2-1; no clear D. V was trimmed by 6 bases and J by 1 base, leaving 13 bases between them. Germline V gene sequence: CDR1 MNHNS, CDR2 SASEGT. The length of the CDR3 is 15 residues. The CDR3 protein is CASRPDTGSYNEQFF. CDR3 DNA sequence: TGTGCCAGCAGGCCTGACACCGGTTCCTACAATGAGCAGTTCTTC.

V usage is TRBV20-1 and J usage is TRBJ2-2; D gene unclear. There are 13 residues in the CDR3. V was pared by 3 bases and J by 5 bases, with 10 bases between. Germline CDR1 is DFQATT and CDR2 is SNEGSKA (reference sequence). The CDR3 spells CSASGRVTGELFF. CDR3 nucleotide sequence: TGCAGTGCTAGCGGCCGGGTTACCGGGGAGCTGTTTTTT.